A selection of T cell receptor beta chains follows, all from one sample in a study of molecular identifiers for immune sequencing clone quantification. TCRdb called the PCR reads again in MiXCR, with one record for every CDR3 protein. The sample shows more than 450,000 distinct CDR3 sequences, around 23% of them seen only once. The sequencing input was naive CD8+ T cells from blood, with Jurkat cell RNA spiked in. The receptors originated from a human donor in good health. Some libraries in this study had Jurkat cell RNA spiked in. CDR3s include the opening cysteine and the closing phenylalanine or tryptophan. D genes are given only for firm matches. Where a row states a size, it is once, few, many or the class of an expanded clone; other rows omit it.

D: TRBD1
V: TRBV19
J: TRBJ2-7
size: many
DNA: TGTGCCAGTAGTATTCAGGGGGCCTACGAGCAGTACTTC
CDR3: CASSIQGAYEQYF

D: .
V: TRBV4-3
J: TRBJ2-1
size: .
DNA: TGCGCCAGCAGCCAAGGGTCGCTTTACAATGAGCAGTTCTTC
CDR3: CASSQGSLYNEQFF

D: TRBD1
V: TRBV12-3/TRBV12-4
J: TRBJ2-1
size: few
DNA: TGTGCCAGCAGCAACCAGACAGGGAGAAACGACGAGCAGTTCTTC
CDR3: CASSNQTGRNDEQFF

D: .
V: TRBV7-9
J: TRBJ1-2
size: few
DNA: TGTGCCAGCGGGTTAAACTTTAACTATGGCTACACCTTC
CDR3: CASGLNFNYGYTF

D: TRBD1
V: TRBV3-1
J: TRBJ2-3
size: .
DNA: TGTGCCAGCAGCCACGCCGAAGACAGGGGCACAGATACGCAGTATTTT
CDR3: CASSHAEDRGTDTQYF

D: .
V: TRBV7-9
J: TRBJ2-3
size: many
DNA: TGTGCCAGCAGCTTAGGTCTCGGGAGTATATCGACGCAGTATTTT
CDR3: CASSLGLGSISTQYF

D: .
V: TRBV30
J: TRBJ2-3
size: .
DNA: TGTGCCTGGACACCTCCGGAGGCGATAGATACGCAGTATTTT
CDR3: CAWTPPEAIDTQYF

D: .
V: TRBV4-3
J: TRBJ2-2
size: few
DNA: TGCGCCAGCAGCCAGGGAGTATCGAACACCGGGGAGCTGTTTTTT
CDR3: CASSQGVSNTGELFF

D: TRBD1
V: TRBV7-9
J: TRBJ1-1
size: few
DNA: TGTGCCAGCAGCCTTAACCTAAGGGACAGTGAAGCTTTCTTT
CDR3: CASSLNLRDSEAFF

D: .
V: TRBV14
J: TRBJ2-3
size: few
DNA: TGTGCCAGCAGCCAAGATATGGGCGGACTTAGCACAGATACGCAGTATTTT
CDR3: CASSQDMGGLSTDTQYF

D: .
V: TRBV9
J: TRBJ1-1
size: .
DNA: TGTGCCAGCAGCGTAGATCAGGTAGGGAACACTGAAGCTTTCTTT
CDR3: CASSVDQVGNTEAFF

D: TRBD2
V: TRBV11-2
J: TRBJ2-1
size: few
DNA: TGTGCCAGCAGCTCAGCTACTAGCGGCAATGAGCAGTTCTTC
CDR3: CASSSATSGNEQFF

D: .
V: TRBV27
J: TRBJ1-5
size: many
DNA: TGTGCCAGCAGGTACAGGGCTGGGTATCAGCCCCAGCATTTT
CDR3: CASRYRAGYQPQHF

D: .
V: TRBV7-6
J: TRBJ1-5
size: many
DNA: TGTGCCAGCAGCTTAGACATCCCAAAAGGGCATAGCAATCAGCCCCAGCATTTT
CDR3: CASSLDIPKGHSNQPQHF

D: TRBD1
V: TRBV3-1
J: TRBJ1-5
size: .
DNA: TGTGCCAGCAGCCAAACACAGGGGTTTCAGCCCCAGCATTTT
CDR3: CASSQTQGFQPQHF

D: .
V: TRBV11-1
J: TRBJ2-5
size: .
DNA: TGTGCCAGCAGCTTCCGAGACTTTCAAGAGGCCCAGTACTTC
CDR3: CASSFRDFQEAQYF

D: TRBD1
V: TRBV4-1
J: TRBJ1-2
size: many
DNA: TGCGCCAGCAGCCCGAAAGCAGGGACAGACTATGGCTACACCTTC
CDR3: CASSPKAGTDYGYTF

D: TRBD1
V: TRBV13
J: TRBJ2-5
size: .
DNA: TGTGCCAGCAGCTTAGATTTAGGTGGGACAGCCCAAGAGACCCAGTACTTC
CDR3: CASSLDLGGTAQETQYF

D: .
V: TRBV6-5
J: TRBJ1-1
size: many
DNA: TGTGCCAGCAGGGGTACTGATGAAGCTTTCTTT
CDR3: CASRGTDEAFF

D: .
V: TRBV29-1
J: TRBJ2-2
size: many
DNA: TGCAGCGTTGCGGCGATGAACACCGGGGAGCTGTTTTTT
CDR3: CSVAAMNTGELFF

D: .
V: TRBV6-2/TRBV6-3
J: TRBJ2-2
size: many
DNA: TGTGCCAGCACTCTAAGTCCCACCGGGGAGCTGTTTTTT
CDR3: CASTLSPTGELFF

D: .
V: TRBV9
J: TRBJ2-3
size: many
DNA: TGTGCCAGCAGCGTAGAGTCCAGACGAAGCACAGATACGCAGTATTTT
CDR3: CASSVESRRSTDTQYF

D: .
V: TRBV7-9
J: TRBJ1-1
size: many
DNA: TGTGCCAGCAGGCCCTCGAACACTGAAGCTTTCTTT
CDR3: CASRPSNTEAFF

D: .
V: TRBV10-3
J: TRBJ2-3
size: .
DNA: TGTGCCACCTTAGCGGAATCCGCAGATACGCAGTATTTT
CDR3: CATLAESADTQYF

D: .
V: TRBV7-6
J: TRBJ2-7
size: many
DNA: TGTGCCAGCAGCTTAGCCCTTGGAGGGTACTACGAGCAGTACTTC
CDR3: CASSLALGGYYEQYF

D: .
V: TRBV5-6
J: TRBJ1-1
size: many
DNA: TGTGCCAGCACCCCGTTCCAAGGGAACACTGAAGCTTTCTTT
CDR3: CASTPFQGNTEAFF

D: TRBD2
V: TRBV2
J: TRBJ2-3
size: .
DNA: TGTGCCGGTAGAGGAGAGCCGGGACTAGCCACAGATACGCAGTATTTT
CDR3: CAGRGEPGLATDTQYF

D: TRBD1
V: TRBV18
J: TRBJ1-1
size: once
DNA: TGTGCCAGCTCACAAGGTACAGGGGTTAACACTGGAGCTTTCTTT
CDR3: CASSQGTGVNTGAFF

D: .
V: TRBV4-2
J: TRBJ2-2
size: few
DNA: TGTGCCAGCAGCCAAGAGTACACAGACACCGGGGAGCTGTTTTTT
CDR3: CASSQEYTDTGELFF

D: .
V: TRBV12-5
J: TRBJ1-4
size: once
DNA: TGTGCTAGTGGTTCGTCCATGGTCCAAGATTGGGACGAAAACCCTAATGAAAAACTGTTTTTT
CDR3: CASGSSMVQDWDENPNEKLFF

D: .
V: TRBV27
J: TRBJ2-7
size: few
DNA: TGTGCCAGCAGTTCACACAGGGTTGGTGAGCAGTACTTC
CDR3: CASSSHRVGEQYF

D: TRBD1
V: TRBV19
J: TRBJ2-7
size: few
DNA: TGTGCCAGTAGTATCCGGACAGGGGGTATCTACGAGCAGTACTTC
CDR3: CASSIRTGGIYEQYF

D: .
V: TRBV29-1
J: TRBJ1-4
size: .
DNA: TGCAGCGTTGAAGCAGCCTTTAATGAAAAACTGTTTTTT
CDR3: CSVEAAFNEKLFF

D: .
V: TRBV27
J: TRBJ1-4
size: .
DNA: TGTGCCAGCAAGATACTAACAGCAGCAACTAATGAAAAACTGTTTTTT
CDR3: CASKILTAATNEKLFF

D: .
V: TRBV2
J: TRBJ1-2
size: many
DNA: TGTGCCAGCAGTGCCTCCCGGCAGTCATACTATGGCTACACCTTC
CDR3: CASSASRQSYYGYTF

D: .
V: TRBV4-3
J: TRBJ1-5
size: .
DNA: TGCGCCAGCAGCCCAAATGCCGGGACTCCTAGCAATCAGCCCCAGCATTTT
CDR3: CASSPNAGTPSNQPQHF

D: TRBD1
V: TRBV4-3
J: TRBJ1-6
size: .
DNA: TGCGCCAGCAGCCCCGACAGGGGTAATTCACCCCTCCACTTT
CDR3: CASSPDRGNSPLHF

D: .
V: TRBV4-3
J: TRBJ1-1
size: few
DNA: TGCGCCAGCAAGAAGAGGACGGAAGCTTTCTTT
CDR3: CASKKRTEAFF

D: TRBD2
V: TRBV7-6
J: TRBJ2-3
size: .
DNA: TGTGCCAGCAGCTTCCCGACTAGCGGGGAGAACACAGATACGCAGTATTTT
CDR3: CASSFPTSGENTDTQYF

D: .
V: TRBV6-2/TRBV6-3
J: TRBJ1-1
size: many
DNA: TGTGCCAGCAGTTACTCTTCAGGTTCCGCGCGTATGGAGGCTGAAGCTTTCTTT
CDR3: CASSYSSGSARMEAEAFF

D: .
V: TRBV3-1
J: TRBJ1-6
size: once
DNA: TGTGCCAGCGGCCAAGTTGGGGTCGGCGGTTCACCCCTCCACTTT
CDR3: CASGQVGVGGSPLHF

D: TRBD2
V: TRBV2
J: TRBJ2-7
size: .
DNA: TGTGCCAGCAGGACTAGCGGGACCTACGAGCAGTACTTC
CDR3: CASRTSGTYEQYF

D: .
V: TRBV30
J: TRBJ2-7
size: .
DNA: TGTGCCTGGAGTCCCGGGACTTCCATCTACTACGAGCAGTACTTC
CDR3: CAWSPGTSIYYEQYF

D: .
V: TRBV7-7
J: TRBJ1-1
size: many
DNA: TGTGCCAGCAGCCGGGGGGATAGGCGAGTGAACACTGAAGCTTTCTTT
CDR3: CASSRGDRRVNTEAFF

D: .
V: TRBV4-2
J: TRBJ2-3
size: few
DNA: TGTGCCAGCAGCCAAGGCAAAGGGGGGATCACAGATACGCAGTATTTT
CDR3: CASSQGKGGITDTQYF

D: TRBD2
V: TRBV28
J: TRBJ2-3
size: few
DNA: TGTGCCAGCAGTTTTGTAGCGGGAGACACAGATACGCAGTATTTT
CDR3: CASSFVAGDTDTQYF

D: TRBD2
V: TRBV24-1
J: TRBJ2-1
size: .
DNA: TGTGCCACCAGTGGGGGGGGGTCCTACAGTGAGCAGTTCTTC
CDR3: CATSGGGSYSEQFF

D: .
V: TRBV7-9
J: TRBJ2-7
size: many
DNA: TGTGCCAGCAGTGGGGGGCCCGTCGAGCAGTACTTC
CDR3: CASSGGPVEQYF

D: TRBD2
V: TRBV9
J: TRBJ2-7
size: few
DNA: TGTGCCAGCAGCGTAGAGGGACTAGCGGGAGGTAGCGAGCAGTACTTC
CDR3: CASSVEGLAGGSEQYF

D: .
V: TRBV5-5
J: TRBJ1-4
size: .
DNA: TGTGCCAGCAGCTTGGTCGGTGCGGGGCTCGAAAAACTGTTTTTT
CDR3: CASSLVGAGLEKLFF